The present T cell receptor beta chain was sequenced within a study of T-cell memory formation after mild COVID-19. Via MiXCR, TCRdb re-called the 5' RACE reads, giving one row per CDR3 protein. The table shows over 55,000 distinct CDR3 sequences, with 9% to 9.5% occurring only once. Material: PBMCs or a T cell subset sorted from them (not recorded which). This sequence was found in a man younger than 35 who had mild COVID-19 (a few samples of this study predate the infection). Cell type and time point are not known.

CDR3: CASSLGVEAKETQYF. The CDR3 nucleotides read TGTGCCAGCAGCTTGGGGGTTGAAGCGAAGGAGACCCAGTACTTC. This chain links TRBV5-4 with TRBJ2-5; no firm D call. V was pared by 0 bases and J by 5 bases, with 14 bases between. CDR3 size: 15 residues. Germline V gene lookup returns CDR1 SGHNT and CDR2 YYREEE (reference sequence).